This T cell receptor beta chain was captured in a study of beta chain features in type 1 diabetes. V lost 4 bases to trimming and J lost 5 bases, with 5 bases between them. The CDR3 totals 12 residues. In germline, CDR1 is KGHSH, CDR2 LQKENI. This clone has ten or more counts. The sample carries other DNA sequences with the same CDR3. Expressed TCRB transcripts got sequenced, as all isolated RNA was reverse transcribed. TCRdb keeps only in-frame clones here, not all; method: immunoSEQ multiplex PCR. This table holds around 300,000 clones, about 8% found once. The J gene is TRBJ1-4, the V gene TRBV18, with D hard to call. Sequencing was performed on central memory CD4+ T cells from blood. The receptor was isolated from a woman between 18 and 29 years old in good health. The CDR3 region has the DNA TGTGCCAGCTCACGCGGGAATGAAAAACTGTTTTTT. Translated, it gives CASSRGNEKLFF.